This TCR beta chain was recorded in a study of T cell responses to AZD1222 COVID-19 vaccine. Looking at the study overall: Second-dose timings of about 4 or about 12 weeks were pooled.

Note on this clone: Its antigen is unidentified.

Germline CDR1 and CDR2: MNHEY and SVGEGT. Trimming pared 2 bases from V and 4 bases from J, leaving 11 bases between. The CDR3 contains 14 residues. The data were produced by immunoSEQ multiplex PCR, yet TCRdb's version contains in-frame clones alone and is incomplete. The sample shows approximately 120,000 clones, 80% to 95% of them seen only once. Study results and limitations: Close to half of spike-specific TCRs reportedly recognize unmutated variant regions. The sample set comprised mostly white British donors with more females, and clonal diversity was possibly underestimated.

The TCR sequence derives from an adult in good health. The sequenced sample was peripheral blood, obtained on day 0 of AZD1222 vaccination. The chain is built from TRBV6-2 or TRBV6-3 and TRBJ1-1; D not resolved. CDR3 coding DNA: TGTGCCAGCAGTTACGCGTCCTGGGGCACTGAAGCTTTCTTT. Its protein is CASSYASWGTEAFF.